These T cell receptor beta chains were read from a single sample in a study of CD8 T cell repertoires and HIV-1 epitope variants. Sequencing used immunoSEQ multiplex PCR; TCRdb keeps in-frame clones, though not all of them. Found here are around 5,200 clones, roughly two thirds of them singletons; the top ten hold roughly 40%. These TCRs are of unknown antigen specificity. Sequencing was done on a sample of cultured CD8+ T cells derived from PBMCs. The source of these receptors is a male donor with HIV. CDR3s include the opening cysteine and the closing phenylalanine or tryptophan. The order of the fields is J gene, clone size, D gene, V gene, CDR3 length, CDR3 DNA, CDR3 protein. A D gene is named only where the DNA matches it firmly. The size field is filled for only some rows; it gives once, few, many or a size class.

j_call: TRBJ2-1; clone_size: .; d_call: TRBD2; v_call: TRBV7-2; cdr3_length: 16; cdr3_nt: TGTGCCAGCAGCTTAGATGGGACTAGCGGGGGTAGTGAGCAGTTCTTC; cdr3_aa: CASSLDGTSGGSEQFF
j_call: TRBJ2-7; clone_size: .; d_call: .; v_call: TRBV5-1; cdr3_length: 13; cdr3_nt: TGCGCCAGCAGCTTTGGCGGGGACTACGAGCAGTACTTC; cdr3_aa: CASSFGGDYEQYF
j_call: TRBJ2-4; clone_size: .; d_call: TRBD2; v_call: TRBV19; cdr3_length: 14; cdr3_nt: TGTGCCAGTAATCCGACCGGCGGGGGTGACATTCAGTACTTC; cdr3_aa: CASNPTGGGDIQYF
j_call: TRBJ1-6; clone_size: .; d_call: TRBD1; v_call: TRBV5-5; cdr3_length: 15; cdr3_nt: TGTGCCAGCGGGGGACAGACAACCTATAATTCACCCCTCCACTTT; cdr3_aa: CASGGQTTYNSPLHF
j_call: TRBJ2-1; clone_size: .; d_call: TRBD2; v_call: TRBV4-2; cdr3_length: 15; cdr3_nt: TGTGCCAGCAGCCAATTCCTAGCGGGGGTTAATGAGCAGTTCTTC; cdr3_aa: CASSQFLAGVNEQFF
j_call: TRBJ2-7; clone_size: .; d_call: .; v_call: TRBV2; cdr3_length: 12; cdr3_nt: TGTGCCAGCACGGCCAGCACCTACGAGCAGTACTTC; cdr3_aa: CASTASTYEQYF
j_call: TRBJ2-5; clone_size: .; d_call: .; v_call: TRBV5-1; cdr3_length: 14; cdr3_nt: TGCGCCAGCAGCTCGGGACTTTACCAAGAGACCCAGTACTTC; cdr3_aa: CASSSGLYQETQYF
j_call: TRBJ2-7; clone_size: .; d_call: .; v_call: TRBV28; cdr3_length: 15; cdr3_nt: TGTGCCAGCAGTTTATTCCAAGGACTTCACTACGAGCAGTACTTC; cdr3_aa: CASSLFQGLHYEQYF
j_call: TRBJ1-5; clone_size: .; d_call: .; v_call: TRBV28; cdr3_length: 13; cdr3_nt: TGTGCCAGCAGTTTACAGCAAAATCAGCCCCAGCATTTT; cdr3_aa: CASSLQQNQPQHF
j_call: TRBJ2-1; clone_size: .; d_call: TRBD2; v_call: TRBV5-6; cdr3_length: 18; cdr3_nt: TGTACCAGCAGCCCAAGGGGTCTAGCGGGGTTCACCTACAATGAGCAGTTCTTC; cdr3_aa: CTSSPRGLAGFTYNEQFF
j_call: TRBJ2-7; clone_size: few; d_call: .; v_call: TRBV7-6; cdr3_length: 12; cdr3_nt: TGTGCCAGCAGCTTAGCTGGGGACGAGCAGTACTTC; cdr3_aa: CASSLAGDEQYF
j_call: TRBJ2-7; clone_size: once; d_call: TRBD2; v_call: TRBV5-1; cdr3_length: 14; cdr3_nt: TGCGCCAGCAGCAGGGCGGGAGAAGGGTACGAGCAGTACTTC; cdr3_aa: CASSRAGEGYEQYF
j_call: TRBJ1-4; clone_size: .; d_call: TRBD1; v_call: TRBV10-3; cdr3_length: 15; cdr3_nt: TGTGCCATCAGTGATATTGAAGGGGGCGGTGAAAAACTGTTTTTT; cdr3_aa: CAISDIEGGGEKLFF
j_call: TRBJ2-3; clone_size: few; d_call: .; v_call: TRBV15; cdr3_length: 15; cdr3_nt: TGTGCCACCAGCAGATCCCGGACAGCCACAGATACGCAGTATTTT; cdr3_aa: CATSRSRTATDTQYF
j_call: TRBJ2-7; clone_size: .; d_call: TRBD2; v_call: TRBV2; cdr3_length: 15; cdr3_nt: TGTGCCAGCAGTTCTCTAGCGGGAGAGAAATACGAGCAGTACTTC; cdr3_aa: CASSSLAGEKYEQYF
j_call: TRBJ1-2; clone_size: .; d_call: .; v_call: TRBV11-2; cdr3_length: 14; cdr3_nt: TGTGCCAGCAGCTTAGCTCCGGCGGGAGACGGCTACACCTTC; cdr3_aa: CASSLAPAGDGYTF
j_call: TRBJ2-1; clone_size: .; d_call: .; v_call: TRBV28; cdr3_length: 14; cdr3_nt: TGTGCCAGCAGTTTTCGGAGCTCCTACAATGAGCAGTTCTTC; cdr3_aa: CASSFRSSYNEQFF
j_call: TRBJ2-5; clone_size: .; d_call: .; v_call: TRBV7-9; cdr3_length: 14; cdr3_nt: TGTGCCAGCAGCTTAAGGGAGACCCAAGAGACCCAGTACTTC; cdr3_aa: CASSLRETQETQYF
j_call: TRBJ1-1; clone_size: .; d_call: TRBD1; v_call: TRBV10-2; cdr3_length: 13; cdr3_nt: TGCGCCACCACGACAGGGGGAAACACTGAAGCTTTCTTT; cdr3_aa: CATTTGGNTEAFF
j_call: TRBJ1-2; clone_size: .; d_call: .; v_call: TRBV28; cdr3_length: 14; cdr3_nt: TGTGCCAGCAGTTTAATTGGGGTGGGTTATGGCTACACCTTC; cdr3_aa: CASSLIGVGYGYTF
j_call: TRBJ2-7; clone_size: .; d_call: .; v_call: TRBV5-4; cdr3_length: 12; cdr3_nt: TGTGCCAGCAGCTTGAGGGGATACGAGCAGTACTTC; cdr3_aa: CASSLRGYEQYF
j_call: TRBJ2-1; clone_size: .; d_call: .; v_call: TRBV7-2; cdr3_length: 11; cdr3_nt: TGTGCCAGCAGCCCTTGGGATGAGCAGTTCTTC; cdr3_aa: CASSPWDEQFF
j_call: TRBJ2-7; clone_size: medium-sized; d_call: TRBD2; v_call: TRBV27; cdr3_length: 17; cdr3_nt: TGTGCCAGCAGCCCCATCTCTACTAGCGGGAGCTCCTACGAGCAGTACTTC; cdr3_aa: CASSPISTSGSSYEQYF
j_call: TRBJ1-3; clone_size: medium-sized; d_call: .; v_call: TRBV27; cdr3_length: 15; cdr3_nt: TGTGCCAGCAGTGCGGACGGATACTCTGGAAACACCATATATTTT; cdr3_aa: CASSADGYSGNTIYF
j_call: TRBJ1-1; clone_size: once; d_call: .; v_call: TRBV28; cdr3_length: 12; cdr3_nt: TGTGCCAGCAGATCCGGATATACTGAAGCTTTCTTT; cdr3_aa: CASRSGYTEAFF
j_call: TRBJ1-2; clone_size: .; d_call: .; v_call: TRBV9; cdr3_length: 15; cdr3_nt: TGTGCCAGCAGCGTAGGGTCAGGGCAGGGGCATGGCTACACCTTC; cdr3_aa: CASSVGSGQGHGYTF
j_call: TRBJ2-2; clone_size: .; d_call: .; v_call: TRBV27; cdr3_length: 13; cdr3_nt: TGTGCCAGCAGTTTAGGGGGCCCCGGGGAGCTGTTTTTT; cdr3_aa: CASSLGGPGELFF
j_call: TRBJ2-2; clone_size: .; d_call: .; v_call: TRBV19; cdr3_length: 13; cdr3_nt: TGTGCCAGTTCGTCCACGACTCCCGGGGAGCTGTTTTTT; cdr3_aa: CASSSTTPGELFF
j_call: TRBJ1-1; clone_size: few; d_call: TRBD1; v_call: TRBV9; cdr3_length: 15; cdr3_nt: TGTGCCAGCAGCGTAGGAACAGGGGAGGGGACTGAAGCTTTCTTT; cdr3_aa: CASSVGTGEGTEAFF
j_call: TRBJ2-1; clone_size: .; d_call: TRBD2; v_call: TRBV7-6; cdr3_length: 17; cdr3_nt: TGTGCCAGCAGCTCCGGACTAGCGGGGGACTCCTACAATGAGCAGTTCTTC; cdr3_aa: CASSSGLAGDSYNEQFF
j_call: TRBJ2-1; clone_size: .; d_call: TRBD1; v_call: TRBV5-1; cdr3_length: 16; cdr3_nt: TGCGCCAGCAGCTTGGGTCCGGGACAGGGGGTCAGTGAGCAGTTCTTC; cdr3_aa: CASSLGPGQGVSEQFF
j_call: TRBJ1-3; clone_size: .; d_call: .; v_call: TRBV5-6; cdr3_length: 14; cdr3_nt: TGTGCCAGCAGCGAGACCCCGTCTGGAAACACCATATATTTT; cdr3_aa: CASSETPSGNTIYF
j_call: TRBJ2-2; clone_size: .; d_call: .; v_call: TRBV6-1; cdr3_length: 14; cdr3_nt: TGTGCCAGCTTTAGTGGGGCTCTCTCCGGGGAGCTGTTTTTT; cdr3_aa: CASFSGALSGELFF
j_call: TRBJ2-7; clone_size: .; d_call: .; v_call: TRBV10-1; cdr3_length: 12; cdr3_nt: TGCGCCAGCAGTGATAGCTCCTACGAGCAGTACTTC; cdr3_aa: CASSDSSYEQYF
j_call: TRBJ1-1; clone_size: few; d_call: .; v_call: TRBV28; cdr3_length: 15; cdr3_nt: TGTGCCAGCAGTTCTACAGGGATCGGGCACACTGAAGCTTTCTTT; cdr3_aa: CASSSTGIGHTEAFF
j_call: TRBJ2-2; clone_size: .; d_call: .; v_call: TRBV5-1; cdr3_length: 16; cdr3_nt: TGCGCCAGCAGCCTCGCCGAAGCGTTTAACACCGGGGAGCTGTTTTTT; cdr3_aa: CASSLAEAFNTGELFF
j_call: TRBJ2-1; clone_size: few; d_call: TRBD2; v_call: TRBV28; cdr3_length: 16; cdr3_nt: TGTGCCAGCAGTTCAGGAGCGGGAGGTACTTGGAATGAGCAGTTCTTC; cdr3_aa: CASSSGAGGTWNEQFF
j_call: TRBJ1-2; clone_size: few; d_call: .; v_call: TRBV4-1; cdr3_length: 13; cdr3_nt: TGCGCCAGCAGCCAAGGCACAGTTTCCGGCTACACCTTC; cdr3_aa: CASSQGTVSGYTF
j_call: TRBJ1-5; clone_size: .; d_call: .; v_call: TRBV28; cdr3_length: 14; cdr3_nt: TGTGCCAGCAGTTTAGAACAGGCATATCAGCCCCAGCATTTT; cdr3_aa: CASSLEQAYQPQHF
j_call: TRBJ2-7; clone_size: .; d_call: TRBD1; v_call: TRBV15; cdr3_length: 15; cdr3_nt: TGTGCCACCAGCAGAGATAAACAGGGGGCCTACGAGCAGTACTTC; cdr3_aa: CATSRDKQGAYEQYF
j_call: TRBJ2-7; clone_size: few; d_call: TRBD2; v_call: TRBV2; cdr3_length: 17; cdr3_nt: TGTGCCAGCAGTACGGGACTAGCGGGAGTGGGCGCCTCCGAGCAGTACTTC; cdr3_aa: CASSTGLAGVGASEQYF
j_call: TRBJ2-7; clone_size: .; d_call: TRBD2; v_call: TRBV6-1; cdr3_length: 15; cdr3_nt: TGTGCCAGCAGTGAGCCCTATAGCGGGAGAAGCGAGCAGTACTTC; cdr3_aa: CASSEPYSGRSEQYF
j_call: TRBJ1-1; clone_size: .; d_call: .; v_call: TRBV10-1; cdr3_length: 13; cdr3_nt: TGCGCCAGCAGTGAGCTGAGGTATTCTGAAGCTTTCTTT; cdr3_aa: CASSELRYSEAFF
j_call: TRBJ1-2; clone_size: .; d_call: .; v_call: TRBV4-3; cdr3_length: 14; cdr3_nt: TGCGCCAGCAGCCAATCCTCAGGGAAAGATGGCTACACCTTC; cdr3_aa: CASSQSSGKDGYTF